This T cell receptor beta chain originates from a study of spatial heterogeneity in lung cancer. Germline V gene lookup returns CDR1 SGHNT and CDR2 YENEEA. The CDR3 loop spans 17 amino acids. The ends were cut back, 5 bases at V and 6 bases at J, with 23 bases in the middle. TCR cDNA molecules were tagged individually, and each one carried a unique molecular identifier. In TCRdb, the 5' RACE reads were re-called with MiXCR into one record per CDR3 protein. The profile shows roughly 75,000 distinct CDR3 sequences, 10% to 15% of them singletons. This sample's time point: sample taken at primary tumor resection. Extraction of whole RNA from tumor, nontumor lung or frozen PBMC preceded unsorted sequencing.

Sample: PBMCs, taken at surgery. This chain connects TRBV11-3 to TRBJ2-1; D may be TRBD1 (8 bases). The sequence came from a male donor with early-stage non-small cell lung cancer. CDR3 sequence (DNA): TGTGCCAGCAGCGCACGAGACAGGGGAGGGGGGCGCAATGAGCAGTTCTTC. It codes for CASSARDRGGGRNEQFF.